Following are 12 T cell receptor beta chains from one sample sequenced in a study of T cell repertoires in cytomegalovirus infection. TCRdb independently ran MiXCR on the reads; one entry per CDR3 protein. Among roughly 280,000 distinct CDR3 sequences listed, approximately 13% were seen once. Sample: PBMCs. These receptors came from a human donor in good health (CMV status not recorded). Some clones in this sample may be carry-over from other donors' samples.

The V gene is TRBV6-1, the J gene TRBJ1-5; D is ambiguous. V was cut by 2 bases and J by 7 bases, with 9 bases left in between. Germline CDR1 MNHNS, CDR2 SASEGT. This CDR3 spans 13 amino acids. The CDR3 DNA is TGTGCCAGCAGTGAAAATCCGGAGCAGCCCCAGCATTTT. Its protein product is CASSENPEQPQHF.

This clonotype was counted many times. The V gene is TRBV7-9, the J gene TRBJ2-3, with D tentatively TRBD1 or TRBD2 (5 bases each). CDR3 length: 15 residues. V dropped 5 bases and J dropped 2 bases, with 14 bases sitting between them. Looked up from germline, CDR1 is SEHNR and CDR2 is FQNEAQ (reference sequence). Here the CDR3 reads CASSPLRDPTDTQYF. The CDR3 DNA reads TGTGCCAGCAGCCCACTCCGGGACCCCACAGATACGCAGTATTTT.

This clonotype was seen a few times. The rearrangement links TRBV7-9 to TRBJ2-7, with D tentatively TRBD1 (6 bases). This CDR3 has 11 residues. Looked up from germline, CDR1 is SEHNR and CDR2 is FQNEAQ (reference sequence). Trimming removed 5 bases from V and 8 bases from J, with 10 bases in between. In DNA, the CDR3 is TGTGCCAGCAGCGAGGGGACACAGCAGTACTTC. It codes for CASSEGTQQYF.

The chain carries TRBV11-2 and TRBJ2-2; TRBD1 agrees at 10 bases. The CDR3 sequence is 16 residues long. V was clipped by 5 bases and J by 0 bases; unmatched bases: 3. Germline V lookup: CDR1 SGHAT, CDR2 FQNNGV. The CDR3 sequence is CASSVTGGANTGELFF. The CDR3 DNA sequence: TGTGCCAGCAGCGTGACAGGGGGCGCGAACACCGGGGAGCTGTTTTTT.

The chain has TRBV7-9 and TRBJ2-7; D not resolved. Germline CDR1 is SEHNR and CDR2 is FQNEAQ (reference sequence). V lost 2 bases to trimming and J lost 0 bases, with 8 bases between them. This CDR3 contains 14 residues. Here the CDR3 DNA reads TGTGCCAGCAGCTTACTGTCGGACTCCTACGAGCAGTACTTC. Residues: CASSLLSDSYEQYF. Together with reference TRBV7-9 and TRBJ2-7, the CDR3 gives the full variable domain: DTGVSQNPRHKITKRGQNVTFRCDPISEHNRLYWYRQTLGQGPEFLTYFQNEAQLEKSRLLSDRFSAERPKGSFSTLEIQRTEQGDSAMYLCASSLLSDSYEQYFGPGTRLTVT.

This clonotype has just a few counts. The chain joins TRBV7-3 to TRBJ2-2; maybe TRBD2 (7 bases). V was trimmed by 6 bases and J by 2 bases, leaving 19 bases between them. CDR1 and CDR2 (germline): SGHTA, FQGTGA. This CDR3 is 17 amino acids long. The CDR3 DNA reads TGTGCCAGCAGTGTAAACGGGGGGCTGAGAAACACCGGGGAGCTGTTTTTT. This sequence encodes CASSVNGGLRNTGELFF.

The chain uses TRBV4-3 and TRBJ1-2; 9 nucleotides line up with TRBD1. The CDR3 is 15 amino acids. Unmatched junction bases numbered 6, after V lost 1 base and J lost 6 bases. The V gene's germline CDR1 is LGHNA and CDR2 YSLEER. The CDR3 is CASSQATGQGHGYTF. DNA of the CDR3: TGCGCCAGCAGCCAAGCTACGGGACAGGGTCATGGCTACACCTTC.

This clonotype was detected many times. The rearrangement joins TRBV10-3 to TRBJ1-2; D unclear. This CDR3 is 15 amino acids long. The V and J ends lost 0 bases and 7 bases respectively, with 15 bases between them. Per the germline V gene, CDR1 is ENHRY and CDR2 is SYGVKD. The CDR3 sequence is CAISESVGTFSGYTF. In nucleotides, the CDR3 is TGTGCCATCAGTGAGTCGGTAGGAACCTTCTCTGGCTACACCTTC.

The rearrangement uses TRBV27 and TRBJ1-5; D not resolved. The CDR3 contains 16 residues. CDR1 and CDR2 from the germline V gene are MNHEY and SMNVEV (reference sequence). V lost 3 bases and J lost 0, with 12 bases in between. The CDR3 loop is CASSFSTPYSNQPQHF. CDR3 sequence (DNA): TGTGCCAGCAGTTTTTCGACACCTTATAGCAATCAGCCCCAGCATTTT.

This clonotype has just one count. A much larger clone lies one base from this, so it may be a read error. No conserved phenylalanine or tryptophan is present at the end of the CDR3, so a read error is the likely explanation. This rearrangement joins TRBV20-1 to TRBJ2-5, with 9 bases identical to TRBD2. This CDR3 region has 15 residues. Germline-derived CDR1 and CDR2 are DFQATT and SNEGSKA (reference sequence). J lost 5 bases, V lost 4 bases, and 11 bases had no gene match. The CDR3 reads CSANTVSGRGETQYI. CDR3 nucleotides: TGCAGTGCTAATACGGTTAGCGGGAGAGGGGAGACCCAGTACATC.

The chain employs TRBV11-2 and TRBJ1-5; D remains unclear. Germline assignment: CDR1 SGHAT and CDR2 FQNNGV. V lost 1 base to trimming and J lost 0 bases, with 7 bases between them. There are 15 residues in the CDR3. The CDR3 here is CASSLGTHSNQPQHF. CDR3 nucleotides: TGTGCCAGCAGCTTAGGAACGCATAGCAATCAGCCCCAGCATTTT.

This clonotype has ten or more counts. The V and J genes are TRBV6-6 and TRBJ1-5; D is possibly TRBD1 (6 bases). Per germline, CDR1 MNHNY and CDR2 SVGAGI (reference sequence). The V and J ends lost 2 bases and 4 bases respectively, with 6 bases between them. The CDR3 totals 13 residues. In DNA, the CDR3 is TGTGCCAGCAGTTACGACAGGAATCAGCCCCAGCATTTT. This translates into CASSYDRNQPQHF.